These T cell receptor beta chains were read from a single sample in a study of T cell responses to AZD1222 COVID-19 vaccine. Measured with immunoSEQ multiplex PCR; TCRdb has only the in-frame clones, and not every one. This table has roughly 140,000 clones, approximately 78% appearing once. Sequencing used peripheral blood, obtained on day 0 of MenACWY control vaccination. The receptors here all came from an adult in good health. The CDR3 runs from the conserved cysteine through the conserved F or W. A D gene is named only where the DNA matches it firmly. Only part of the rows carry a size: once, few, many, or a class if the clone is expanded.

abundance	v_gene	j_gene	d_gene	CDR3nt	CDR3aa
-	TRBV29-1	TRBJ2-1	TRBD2	TGCAGCGCCCTGGGGGGGGTCTCCTACAATGAGCAGTTCTTC	CSALGGVSYNEQFF
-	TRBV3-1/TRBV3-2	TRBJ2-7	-	TGTGCCAGCAGTCAGGAGGTTCTAGCGTCCTACGAGCAGTACTTC	CASSQEVLASYEQYF
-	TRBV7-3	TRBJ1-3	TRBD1	TGTGCCAGCAGCTTAACGCAGGGACAGGGAAACACCATATATTTT	CASSLTQGQGNTIYF
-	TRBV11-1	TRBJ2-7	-	TGTGCCAGCAGCCGGGACTCTTACTACGAGCAGTACTTC	CASSRDSYYEQYF
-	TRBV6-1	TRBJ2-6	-	TGTGCCAGCAGTGAAATTGGCTCTGGGGCCAACGTCCTGACTTTC	CASSEIGSGANVLTF
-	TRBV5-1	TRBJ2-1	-	TGCGCCAGCAGCTTGGATCTGGCAAATGAGCAGTTCTTC	CASSLDLANEQFF
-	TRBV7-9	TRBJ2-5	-	TGTGCCAGCAGCCCCACATCCACAGGGCCGAGCCAGTACTTC	CASSPTSTGPSQYF
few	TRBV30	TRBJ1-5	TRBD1	TGTGCCTGGAGTGGCCAGGGGGTCTCCCCCCAGCATTTT	CAWSGQGVSPQHF
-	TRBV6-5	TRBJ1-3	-	TGTGCCAGCAGAAGGCCGGGACAACCAAACACCATATATTTT	CASRRPGQPNTIYF
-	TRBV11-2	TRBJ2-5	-	TGTGCCAGCAGCTTAGCCAAGGAGACCCAGTACTTC	CASSLAKETQYF
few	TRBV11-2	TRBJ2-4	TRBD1	TGTGCCAGCAGCTTAGATCGCCGGGACAGGGGAAACATTCAGTACTTC	CASSLDRRDRGNIQYF
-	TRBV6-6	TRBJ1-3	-	TGTGCCAGCAAAGGGGCCTCCAGCTCTGGAAACACCATATATTTT	CASKGASSSGNTIYF
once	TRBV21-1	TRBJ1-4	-	TGTGCCAGCAGCAAAGTAACGGGGAAAAATGAAAAACTGTTTTTT	CASSKVTGKNEKLFF
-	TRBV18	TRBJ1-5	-	TGTGCCAGCTCAGGCGGGATCACCGATCAGCCCCAGCATTTT	CASSGGITDQPQHF
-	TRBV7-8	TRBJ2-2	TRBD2	TGTGCCAGCAGCTTAGCGGCGACTAGCGGGGGGAACCTGGGCGGGGAGCTGTTTTTT	CASSLAATSGGNLGGELFF
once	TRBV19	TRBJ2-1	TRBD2	TGTGCCAGTAGTATTCTAGCGGGGAGATCCTACAATGAGCAGTTCTTC	CASSILAGRSYNEQFF